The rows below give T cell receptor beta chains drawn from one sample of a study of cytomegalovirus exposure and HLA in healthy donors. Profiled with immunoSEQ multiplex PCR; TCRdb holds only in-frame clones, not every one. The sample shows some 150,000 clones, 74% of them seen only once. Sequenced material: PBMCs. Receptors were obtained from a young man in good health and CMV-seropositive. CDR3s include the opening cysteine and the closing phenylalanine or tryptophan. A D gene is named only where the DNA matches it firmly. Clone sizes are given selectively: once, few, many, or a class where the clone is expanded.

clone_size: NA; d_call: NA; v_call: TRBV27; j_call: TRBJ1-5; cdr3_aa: CASSFVGVSNQPQHF; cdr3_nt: TGTGCCAGCAGTTTCGTAGGGGTAAGCAATCAGCCCCAGCATTTT
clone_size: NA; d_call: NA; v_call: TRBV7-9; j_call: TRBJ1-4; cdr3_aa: CASSWHEGLSEKLFF; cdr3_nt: TGTGCCAGCAGCTGGCACGAGGGTTTGAGTGAAAAACTGTTTTTT
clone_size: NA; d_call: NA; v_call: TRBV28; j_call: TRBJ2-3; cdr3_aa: CASSLGSQSSTDTQYF; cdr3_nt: TGTGCCAGCAGTTTGGGTAGCCAATCCAGCACAGATACGCAGTATTTT
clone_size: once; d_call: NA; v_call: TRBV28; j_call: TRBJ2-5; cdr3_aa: CASSYYGGEETQYF; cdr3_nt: TGTGCCAGCAGTTACTATGGAGGGGAAGAGACCCAGTACTTC
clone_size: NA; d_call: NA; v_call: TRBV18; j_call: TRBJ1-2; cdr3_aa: CASSPPLGGTLLRTFYGYTF; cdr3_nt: TGTGCCAGCTCACCTCCGTTAGGGGGAACCCTCCTCCGAACCTTCTATGGCTACACCTTC
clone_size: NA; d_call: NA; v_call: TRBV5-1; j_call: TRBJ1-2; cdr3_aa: CASSTGQSNYGYTF; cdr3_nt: TGCGCCAGCAGCACCGGACAGTCTAACTATGGCTACACCTTC
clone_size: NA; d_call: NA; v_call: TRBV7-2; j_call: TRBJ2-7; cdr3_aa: CASSNQGQLEQYF; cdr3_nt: TGTGCCAGCAGCAACCAAGGACAGCTCGAGCAGTACTTC
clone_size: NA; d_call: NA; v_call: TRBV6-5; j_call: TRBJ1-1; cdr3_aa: CASSYLGTEAFF; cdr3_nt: TGTGCCAGCAGTTACCTCGGCACTGAAGCTTTCTTT
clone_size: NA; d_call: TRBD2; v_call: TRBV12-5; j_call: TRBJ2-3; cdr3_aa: CASGKGTSGSTDTQYF; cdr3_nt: TGTGCTAGTGGTAAAGGGACTAGCGGAAGCACAGATACGCAGTATTTT
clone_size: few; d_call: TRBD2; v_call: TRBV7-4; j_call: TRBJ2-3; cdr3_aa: CASSWTSGSLREAGTDTQYF; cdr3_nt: TGTGCCAGCAGCTGGACTAGCGGGAGTCTAAGGGAGGCCGGCACAGATACGCAGTATTTT
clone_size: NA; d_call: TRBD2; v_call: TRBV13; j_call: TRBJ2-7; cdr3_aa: CASSYWTSDYEQYF; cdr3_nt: TGTGCCAGCAGCTACTGGACTAGCGACTACGAGCAGTACTTC
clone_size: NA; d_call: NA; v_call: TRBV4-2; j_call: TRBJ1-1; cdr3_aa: CASSLTHDMTGNTEAFF; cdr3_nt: TGTGCCAGCAGCCTTACACACGATATGACAGGGAACACTGAAGCTTTCTTT
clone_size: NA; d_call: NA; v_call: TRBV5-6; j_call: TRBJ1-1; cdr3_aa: CASSLAGQLNTEAFF; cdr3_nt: TGTGCCAGCAGCTTAGCTGGACAGCTTAACACTGAAGCTTTCTTT
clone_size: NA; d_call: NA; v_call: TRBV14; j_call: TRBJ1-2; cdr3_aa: CASSQVGLGYGYTF; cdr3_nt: TGTGCCAGCAGCCAAGTGGGACTTGGCTATGGCTACACCTTC
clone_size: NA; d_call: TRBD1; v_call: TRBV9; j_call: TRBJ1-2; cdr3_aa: CASSIRDRDYYGHTF; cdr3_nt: TGTGCCAGCAGCATCCGGGACAGGGACTACTATGGCCACACCTTC
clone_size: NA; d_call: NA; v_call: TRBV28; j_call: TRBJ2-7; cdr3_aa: CASTALNQGSYEQYF; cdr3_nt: TGTGCCAGCACCGCGCTTAATCAGGGGTCCTACGAGCAGTACTTC
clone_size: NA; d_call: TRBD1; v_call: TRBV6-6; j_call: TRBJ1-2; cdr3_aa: CASSLGQGIYGYTF; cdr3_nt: TGTGCCAGCAGTTTGGGACAGGGTATCTATGGCTACACCTTC
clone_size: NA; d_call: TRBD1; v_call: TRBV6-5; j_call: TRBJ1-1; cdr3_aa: CASSLGTVTEAFF; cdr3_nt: TGTGCCAGCAGCCTCGGGACAGTCACTGAAGCTTTCTTT
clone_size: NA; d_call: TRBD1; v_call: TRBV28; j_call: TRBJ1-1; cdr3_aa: CASSQGQLGTEAFF; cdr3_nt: TGTGCCAGCAGTCAGGGACAGCTGGGGACTGAAGCTTTCTTT
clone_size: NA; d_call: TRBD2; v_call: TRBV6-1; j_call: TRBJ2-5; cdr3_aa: CASSEALLGGYQETQYF; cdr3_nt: TGTGCCAGCAGTGAAGCGCTATTGGGGGGGTACCAAGAGACCCAGTACTTC
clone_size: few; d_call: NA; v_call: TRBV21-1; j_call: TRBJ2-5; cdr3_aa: CASSKNRGIKRETQYF; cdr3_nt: TGTGCCAGCAGCAAAAATCGGGGGATTAAACGAGAGACCCAGTACTTC
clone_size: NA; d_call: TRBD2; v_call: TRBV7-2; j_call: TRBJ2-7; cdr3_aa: CASLLAGGPVDEQYF; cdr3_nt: TGTGCCAGCCTTCTGGCGGGAGGGCCGGTCGACGAGCAGTACTTC
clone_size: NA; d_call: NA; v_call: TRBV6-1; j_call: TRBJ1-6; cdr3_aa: CASSDPTLTGGSPLHF; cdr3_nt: TGTGCCAGCAGTGACCCCACCCTGACAGGAGGCTCACCCCTCCACTTT
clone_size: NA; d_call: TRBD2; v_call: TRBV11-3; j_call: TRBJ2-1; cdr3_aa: CASSQARGRAYEQFF; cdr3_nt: TGTGCCAGCAGTCAAGCGCGCGGGAGGGCCTATGAGCAGTTCTTC
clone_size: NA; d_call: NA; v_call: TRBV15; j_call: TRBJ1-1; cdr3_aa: CATSGQMNTEAFF; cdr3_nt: TGTGCCACCAGCGGACAGATGAACACTGAAGCTTTCTTT
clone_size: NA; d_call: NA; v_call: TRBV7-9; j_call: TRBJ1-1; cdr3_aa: CASSLHGAEAFF; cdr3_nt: TGTGCCAGCAGCCTCCACGGGGCTGAAGCTTTCTTT
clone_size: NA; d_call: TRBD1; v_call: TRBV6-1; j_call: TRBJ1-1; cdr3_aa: CASRGRGPSNTEAFF; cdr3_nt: TGTGCCAGCAGGGGTAGGGGGCCTTCCAACACTGAAGCTTTCTTT
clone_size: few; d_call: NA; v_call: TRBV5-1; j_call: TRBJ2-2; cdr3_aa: CASSLGGTVTGELFF; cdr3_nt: TGCGCCAGCAGCTTGGGGGGGACTGTCACCGGGGAGCTGTTTTTT
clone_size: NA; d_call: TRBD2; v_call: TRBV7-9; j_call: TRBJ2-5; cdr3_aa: CASSVNDGGETQYF; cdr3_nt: TGTGCCAGCAGCGTGAACGACGGGGGGGAGACCCAGTACTTC
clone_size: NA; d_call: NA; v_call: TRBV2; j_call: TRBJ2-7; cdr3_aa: CASNPLAGKTYEQYF; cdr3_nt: TGTGCCAGCAACCCTCTTGCGGGGAAAACCTACGAGCAGTACTTC
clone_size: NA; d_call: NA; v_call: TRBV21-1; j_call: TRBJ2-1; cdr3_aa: CASSKGGRTSGSYNEQFF; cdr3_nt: TGTGCCAGCAGCAAAGGGGGACGGACTAGCGGGAGTTACAATGAGCAGTTCTTC
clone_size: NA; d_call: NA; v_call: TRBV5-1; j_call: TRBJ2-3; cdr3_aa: CASSTGSTDTQYF; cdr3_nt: TGCGCCAGCAGCACAGGGAGCACAGATACGCAGTATTTT
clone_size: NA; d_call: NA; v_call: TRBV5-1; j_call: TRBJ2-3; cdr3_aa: CASSLVGTSTDTQYF; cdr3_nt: TGCGCCAGCAGCTTGGTGGGGACTAGCACAGATACGCAGTATTTT
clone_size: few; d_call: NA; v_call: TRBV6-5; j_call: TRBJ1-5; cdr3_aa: CASSPVPPDQPQHF; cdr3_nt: TGTGCCAGCAGTCCGGTTCCCCCCGATCAGCCCCAGCATTTT
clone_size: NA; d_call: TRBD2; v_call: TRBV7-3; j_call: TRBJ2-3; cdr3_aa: CASSLVPTSGRRGAVTDTQYF; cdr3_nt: TGTGCCAGCAGCTTAGTTCCGACTAGCGGGAGAAGGGGAGCGGTGACAGATACGCAGTATTTT
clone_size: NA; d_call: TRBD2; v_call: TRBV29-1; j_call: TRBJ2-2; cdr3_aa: CSVDGGSGSSTGELFF; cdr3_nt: TGCAGCGTTGACGGGGGTAGCGGGAGTAGCACCGGGGAGCTGTTTTTT
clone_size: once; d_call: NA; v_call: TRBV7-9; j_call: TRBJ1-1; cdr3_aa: CASSFQGNTEAFF; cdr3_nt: TGTGCCAGCAGCTTCCAGGGGAACACTGAAGCTTTCTTT
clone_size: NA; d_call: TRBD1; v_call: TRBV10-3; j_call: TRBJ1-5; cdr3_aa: CAIRGDRGAQHF; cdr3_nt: TGTGCCATCAGGGGGGACAGGGGGGCCCAGCATTTT
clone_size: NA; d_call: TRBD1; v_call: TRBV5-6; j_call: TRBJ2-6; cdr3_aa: CASSWTGVTGANVLTF; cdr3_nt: TGTGCCAGCAGCTGGACAGGGGTAACTGGGGCCAACGTCCTGACTTTC
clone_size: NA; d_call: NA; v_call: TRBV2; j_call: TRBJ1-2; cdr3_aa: CASSEAPRAGYTF; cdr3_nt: TGTGCCAGCAGTGAAGCTCCGAGGGCTGGCTACACCTTC
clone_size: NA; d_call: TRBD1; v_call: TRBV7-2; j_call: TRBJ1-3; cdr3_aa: CASSSLPGQGVSGNTIYF; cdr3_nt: TGTGCCAGCAGCTCCCTTCCGGGACAGGGGGTCTCTGGAAACACCATATATTTT
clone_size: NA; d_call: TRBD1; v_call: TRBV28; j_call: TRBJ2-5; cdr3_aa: CASREGQGWETQYF; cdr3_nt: TGTGCCAGCAGGGAGGGACAGGGGTGGGAGACCCAGTACTTC
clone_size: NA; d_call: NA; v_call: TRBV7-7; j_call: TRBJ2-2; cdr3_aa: CASTDTNTGELFF; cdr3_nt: TGTGCTAGCACGGACACGAACACCGGGGAGCTGTTTTTT
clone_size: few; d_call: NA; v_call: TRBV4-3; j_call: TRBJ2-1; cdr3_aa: CASSQDWGSLIYNEQFF; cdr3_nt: TGCGCCAGCAGCCAAGATTGGGGCAGCCTCATCTACAATGAGCAGTTCTTC
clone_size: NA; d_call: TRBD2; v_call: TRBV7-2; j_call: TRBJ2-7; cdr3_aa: CASSFWVAGGSSIYEQYF; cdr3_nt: TGTGCCAGCAGCTTTTGGGTAGCGGGGGGGTCCTCAATCTACGAGCAGTACTTC
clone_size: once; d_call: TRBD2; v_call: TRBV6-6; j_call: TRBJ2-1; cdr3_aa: CASSYPAGGSYNEQFF; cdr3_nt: TGTGCCAGCAGTTACCCAGCGGGGGGGTCCTACAATGAGCAGTTCTTC
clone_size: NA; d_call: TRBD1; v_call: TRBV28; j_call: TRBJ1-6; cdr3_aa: CASSSGGLGRTGFNSPLHF; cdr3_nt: TGTGCCAGCAGTTCCGGGGGCTTGGGACGGACAGGATTTAATTCACCCCTCCACTTT
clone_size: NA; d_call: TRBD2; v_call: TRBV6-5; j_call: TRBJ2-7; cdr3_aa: CASSYSGLAGSYEQYF; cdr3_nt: TGTGCCAGCAGTTACTCGGGACTAGCGGGGTCCTACGAGCAGTACTTC
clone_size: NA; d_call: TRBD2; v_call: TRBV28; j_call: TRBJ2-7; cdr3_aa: CASSPPGGGYEQYF; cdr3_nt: TGTGCCAGCAGTCCCCCGGGAGGAGGGTACGAGCAGTACTTC